A selection of T cell receptor beta chains follows, all from one sample in a study of blood T cell repertoires in COVID-19. The table came from immunoSEQ multiplex PCR; TCRdb's copy has only in-frame clones and leaves some out. The repertoire holds under 250,000 clones, with around three quarters as singletons. Sequences were obtained from peripheral blood. These receptors all stem from a woman in her 70s with acute or convalescent COVID-19. Both conserved end residues are part of each CDR3. Each record gives: D gene, V gene, clone size, J gene, CDR3 DNA, CDR3 protein. A D gene is named only where the DNA matches it firmly. Clone size appears in some rows only: once, few, many, or a class for an expanded clone.

-,TRBV15,-,TRBJ2-3,TGTGCCACCAGCAGAGATTTTCGTACAGATACGCAGTATTTT,CATSRDFRTDTQYF
-,TRBV6-2/TRBV6-3,-,TRBJ1-2,TGTGCCAGCAGCGGACTAAACTATGGCTACACCTTC,CASSGLNYGYTF
-,TRBV7-2,-,TRBJ1-2,TGTGCCAGCAGCCAAAAACGAGACAGCTATGGCTACACCTTC,CASSQKRDSYGYTF
TRBD1,TRBV19,-,TRBJ2-6,TGTGCCAGTAGCACCGGGACAGGGAACTCTGGGGCCAACGTCCTGACTTTC,CASSTGTGNSGANVLTF
TRBD2,TRBV7-2,-,TRBJ2-7,TGTGCCAGCAGCCCTCGAGCGGGGGGGCCGTACGAGCAGTACTTC,CASSPRAGGPYEQYF
-,TRBV24-1,-,TRBJ1-1,TGTGCCGCCCGGGGGGGCAGCCACACTGAAGCTTTCTTT,CAARGGSHTEAFF
TRBD2,TRBV18,-,TRBJ2-1,TGTGCCAGCTCACCCCCGGCTAGCGGGGGTCGGGTGGAGCAGTTCTTC,CASSPPASGGRVEQFF
TRBD1,TRBV2,-,TRBJ2-7,TGTGCCAGCAGTGGTTTAAGGGGGCATTACGAGCAGTACTTC,CASSGLRGHYEQYF
-,TRBV6-5,-,TRBJ2-3,TGTGCCAGCAGAAAGGGACTTGGGGACCCCAATACGCAGTATTTT,CASRKGLGDPNTQYF
-,TRBV25-1,few,TRBJ2-6,TGTGCCAGCAGTGAAAACAGGGACAACAGGGCCAACGTCCTGACTTTC,CASSENRDNRANVLTF
-,TRBV19,-,TRBJ1-3,TGTGCCAGTAGCCAGGGGGGAAACACCATATATTTT,CASSQGGNTIYF
TRBD1,TRBV18,once,TRBJ1-5,TGTGCCAGCTCAGCCGGACAGGGTGCCAATCAGCCCCAGCATTTT,CASSAGQGANQPQHF
-,TRBV7-3,-,TRBJ2-2,TGTGCCAGCAGCTTAAACGCGGGTTACACCGGGGAGCTGTTTTTT,CASSLNAGYTGELFF
-,TRBV10-3,-,TRBJ1-3,TGTGCCGGGGGAGCGGGTGGAGGAAACACCATATATTTT,CAGGAGGGNTIYF
TRBD2,TRBV7-2,few,TRBJ2-3,TGTGCCACCGCCATTAGCGGGGGCACAGATACGCAGTATTTT,CATAISGGTDTQYF
-,TRBV18,-,TRBJ2-2,TGTGCCAGCTCACCCCAACAGGAAAACACCGGGGAGCTGTTTTTT,CASSPQQENTGELFF
-,TRBV27,-,TRBJ1-6,TGTGCCAGCAGTTTCATAAGCCCGGACTACTATAATTCACCCCTCCACTTT,CASSFISPDYYNSPLHF
TRBD1,TRBV7-3,-,TRBJ2-7,TGTGCCAGCAGCTCCCACACAGGGGCCTACGAGCAGTACTTC,CASSSHTGAYEQYF
-,TRBV4-1,-,TRBJ1-1,TGCGCCAGCAGCCAACCCATGACAGGACCTGAAGCTTTCTTT,CASSQPMTGPEAFF
-,TRBV30,-,TRBJ2-2,TGTGCCTGGAGTGATATAAGGGGTACCGGGGAGCTGTTTTTT,CAWSDIRGTGELFF
-,TRBV6-5,-,TRBJ1-2,TGTGCCAGCAATAGGGAGGGGCTCTCCTATGGCTACACCTTC,CASNREGLSYGYTF
-,TRBV6-2/TRBV6-3,once,TRBJ2-1,TGTGCCAGCAGTCACCTGGCAGGGAGGAACAATGAGCAGTTCTTC,CASSHLAGRNNEQFF
TRBD2,TRBV20-1,-,TRBJ2-2,TGCAGTGCTAGTTCGGTAGCGGGGGGTAGAGGCACCGGGGAGCTGTTTTTT,CSASSVAGGRGTGELFF
-,TRBV3-1/TRBV3-2,-,TRBJ1-1,TGTGCCAGCTCAGGCCTTAGGGGTGGCGAAGCTTTCTTT,CASSGLRGGEAFF
-,TRBV3-1/TRBV3-2,-,TRBJ2-7,TGTGCCAGCAGCCTCTCCAGAGGCAGGGTCGAGCAGTACTTC,CASSLSRGRVEQYF
-,TRBV11-2,-,TRBJ1-1,TGTGCCAGCAGCTTAAGCGGAATAGGCACTGAAGCTTTCTTT,CASSLSGIGTEAFF